Following are 5 T cell receptor beta chains from one sample sequenced in a study of T-cell memory formation after mild COVID-19. TCRdb reprocessed the 5' RACE reads via MiXCR and lists one record per CDR3 protein. The sample records 350,000 to 450,000 distinct CDR3 sequences, approximately 14% being singletons. The specimen was PBMCs or a T cell subset sorted from them (not recorded which). The origin of the receptors is a man between 18 and 29 years old who had mild COVID-19 (a few samples of this study predate the infection). Cell type and time point are not known.

This clonotype was counted between two and nine times. The chain has TRBV20-1 and TRBJ1-6; D is possibly TRBD1 (5 bases). With 6 bases removed from V and 2 bases from J, the gap between germline ends came to 14 bases. The CDR3 sequence is 15 residues long. CDR1 and CDR2 from the germline V gene are DFQATT and SNEGSKA (reference sequence). CDR3 sequence (DNA): TGCAGTGCCCAGCAGGGTGTCCCCTATAATTCACCCCTCCACTTT. Translated, it gives CSAQQGVPYNSPLHF.

CDR3 amino acids: CASSYTYNEQFF. The CDR3, as DNA: TGTGCCAGCAGTTACACCTACAATGAGCAGTTCTTC. J is TRBJ2-1 and V is TRBV6-2 or TRBV6-3; no clear D. Germline CDR1 MNHEY, CDR2 SVGEGT. The CDR3 loop spans 12 amino acids. V lost 2 bases and J lost 2, with 1 base in between.

This clonotype was seen a handful of times. The rearrangement links TRBV28 to TRBJ1-2; TRBD1 might be the D (5 bases). The CDR3 is made up of 13 amino acids. The V gene's germline CDR1 is MDHEN and CDR2 SYDVKM. V lost 6 bases and J lost 1, with 9 bases in between. The CDR3 loop reads CASRQGNNYGYTF. The CDR3 nucleotides are TGTGCCAGCAGGCAGGGAAATAACTATGGCTACACCTTC.

This clonotype has a count of ten or more. This sequence joins TRBV4-1 and TRBJ2-4; 9 bases match TRBD2. V lost 1 base to trimming and J lost 1 base; unmatched junction nucleotides: 5. This CDR3 has 17 amino acids. Germline CDR1 MGHRA, CDR2 YSYEKL. CDR3 residues: CASSQGRLAGAKNIQYF. In nucleotides, the CDR3 is TGCGCCAGCAGCCAAGGTCGGCTAGCGGGGGCCAAAAACATTCAGTACTTC.

This clonotype was detected only a few times. The chain is built from TRBV24-1 and TRBJ2-1; 13 bases map to TRBD2. With 8 bases clipped from V and 0 bases from J, the junction kept 6 bases outside the gene matches. Germline-derived CDR1 and CDR2 are KGHDR and SFDVKD. The CDR3 length is 17 residues. This CDR3 is CATTGTSGASSYNEQFF. CDR3 nucleotide sequence: TGTGCCACCACCGGGACTAGCGGGGCTAGCTCCTACAATGAGCAGTTCTTC.